The text below deals with one TCR beta chain. This record belongs to a study of cytomegalovirus exposure and HLA in healthy donors. The method was immunoSEQ multiplex PCR; TCRdb's version includes in-frame clones alone and lacks a portion of them. Here the sample spans 110,000 or so clones, approximately 86% being singletons. Source material: PBMCs. The clonotype originates from a man aged 18 to 29 in good health and CMV-seropositive.

As DNA, the CDR3 is TGTGCCAGCACCCCCTCTTGGAGCTCTGGAAACACCATATATTTT. Translating gives CASTPSWSSGNTIYF. The J gene is TRBJ1-3, the V gene TRBV11-2; D gene uncertain. This CDR3 spans 15 amino acids. CDR1 is SGHAT, CDR2 FQNNGV, per germline. V was pared by 7 bases and J by 0 bases, with 13 bases between.